This TCR beta chain came from a study of shared clonotypes between healthy human individuals. At the level of the study: Donors, aged 18 to 49, were a couple of women and three men.

Profiling relied on immunoSEQ multiplex PCR, and the TCRdb table lists in-frame clones only, not all of them. Of approximately 2.4 million clones listed, more than 90% were seen once; the top ten hold approximately 0.13%. The sequence derives from a young man in good health. Sequenced: naive CD4+ T cells sorted from blood. Stated subset: CD45RA+ positively selected.

This CDR3 is CASKVENYEQYF. DNA of the CDR3: TGTGCCAGCAAAGTGGAGAACTACGAGCAGTACTTC. The gene calls are TRBV6-5 and TRBJ2-7, with no clear D. V lost 7 bases and J lost 3, with 10 bases in between. Germline V lookup: CDR1 MNHEY, CDR2 SVGAGI. CDR3 length: 12 residues.